A single sample gave rise to the 30 T cell receptor beta chains below, sequenced in a study of T-cell reconstitution after alpha-beta-depleted transplantation in children (dated by TCRdb to about 2016). The library was made by PCR. Instrument on record: Illumina HiSeq 2500. To normalize quantification of the TCRbeta repertoire, the TCR libraries were built with molecular barcoding that relied on unique molecular identifiers. Using fastp trimming at Q25 and MiXCR clonotype assembly, TCRdb reanalyzed the public sequencing data and kept in-frame beta chains. Each CDR3 protein appears once, grouped with its most common genes and DNA. This sample holds 600,000 to 700,000 distinct CDR3 sequences; around 16% were observed only once. Together, the top ten hold 1.1% of the sample. The input for sequencing was PBMCs from the stem cell graft donor, taken from the stem cell graft. The receptors derive from a human donor who donated a stem cell graft to a child with acute myeloid leukemia.

This clonotype was detected many times. V usage is TRBV5-5 and J usage is TRBJ2-5; D is uncertain. Per germline, CDR1 SGHKS and CDR2 YYEKEE (reference sequence). Trimming removed 7 bases from V and 5 bases from J, with 12 bases in between. CDR3 size: 12 residues. In DNA form, the CDR3 reads TGTGCCAGCCACAGAGCTTTTGAGACCCAGTACTTC. Translation: CASHRAFETQYF. Combining the CDR3 with reference TRBV5-5 and TRBJ2-5 gives the whole variable domain DAGVTQSPTHLIKTRGQQVTLRCSPISGHKSVSWYQQVLGQGPQFIFQYYEKEERGRGNFPDRFSARQFPNYSSELNVNALLLGDSALYLCASHRAFETQYFGPGTRLLVL.

This clonotype was seen a few times. This rearrangement joins TRBV2 to TRBJ2-5; D is unresolved. CDR1 is SNHLY, CDR2 FYNNEI, per germline. V was pared by 6 bases and J by 3 bases, with 11 bases between. The CDR3 consists of 13 residues. This chain's CDR3 is CASSFNSKETQYF. The CDR3 nucleotides read TGTGCCAGCAGCTTTAACAGCAAAGAGACCCAGTACTTC.

This clonotype occurred a few times. The V gene is TRBV7-2, the J gene TRBJ2-3; 10 bases align to TRBD2. The CDR3 extends over 17 amino acids. In germline, CDR1 is SGHTA, CDR2 FQGNSA. The junction had 5 bases not matched to a gene; V was cut back by 0 bases and J by 2 bases. CDR3 nucleotides: TGTGCCAGCAGCTTAGCGGGGCTAGCGGGGGCCACAGATACGCAGTATTTT. Translating gives CASSLAGLAGATDTQYF.

This clonotype was detected only a few times. The gene calls are TRBV4-3 and TRBJ1-6, with a tentative D call TRBD1 (6 bases). This CDR3 has 16 amino acids. The V gene's germline CDR1 is LGHNA and CDR2 YSLEER. Trimming stripped 3 bases from V and 6 bases from J, with 15 bases between. The CDR3 sequence: CASSHRPGQLNSPLHF. CDR3 nucleotide sequence: TGCGCCAGCAGCCATCGACCGGGACAACTTAATTCACCCCTCCACTTT.

This clonotype was recorded at least ten times. The chain carries TRBV20-1 and TRBJ1-2; D unresolved. The germline V and J ends were trimmed by 6 bases and 6 bases, with 17 bases remaining between them. The CDR3 totals 13 residues. Germline V gene lookup returns CDR1 DFQATT and CDR2 SNEGSKA (reference sequence). In DNA, the CDR3 is TGCAGTGCCAGCCCCTCGGGCTGGGATGGCTACACCTTC. Its protein product is CSASPSGWDGYTF.

This clonotype has only a few counts. This chain joins TRBV5-6 and TRBJ2-5; no definite D call. The CDR3 is 16 amino acids. Trimming removed 0 bases from V and 2 bases from J, with 14 bases in between. Looked up from germline, CDR1 is SGHDT and CDR2 is YYEEEE. CDR3 sequence (DNA): TGTGCCAGCAGCTTGGTCGGCGGTACGGAGCAAGAGACCCAGTACTTC. Residues: CASSLVGGTEQETQYF.

This clonotype was seen at least ten times. This chain joins TRBV27 and TRBJ2-1; D is tentatively TRBD1 or TRBD2 (5 bases each). Trimming took off 4 bases at V and 9 bases at J, with 10 bases between the two ends. Per germline, CDR1 MNHEY and CDR2 SMNVEV (reference sequence). The CDR3 sequence is 12 residues long. The CDR3 sequence: CASSSDGGEQFF. The CDR3 coding sequence is TGTGCCAGCAGTTCCGATGGGGGTGAGCAGTTCTTC.

The V and J genes are TRBV7-9 and TRBJ1-2; 9 bases line up with TRBD1. Germline V gene data show CDR1 as SEHNR and CDR2 as FQNEAQ (reference sequence). Trimming took 1 base from V and 3 from J; bases not matched to a gene: 3. The length of the CDR3 is 15 residues. The CDR3 loop reads CASSLGQGDYYGYTF. CDR3 DNA sequence: TGTGCCAGCAGCTTAGGACAGGGGGATTACTATGGCTACACCTTC.

This clonotype was recorded many times. The V gene is TRBV20-1, the J gene TRBJ2-3; 10 bases agree with TRBD2. The CDR3 consists of 15 residues. Germline CDR1 and CDR2: DFQATT and SNEGSKA (reference sequence). V lost 4 bases, J lost 3 bases, and 7 bases stayed unmatched. Here the CDR3 reads CSATSGTSETDTQYF. For the CDR3, the DNA is TGCAGTGCTACCTCCGGGACTAGCGAGACAGATACGCAGTATTTT.

There are a few counts of this clonotype. This chain uses TRBV7-6 with TRBJ2-3; the D is unclear. The germline V and J ends were trimmed by 2 bases and 0 bases, with 18 bases remaining between them. CDR3 length equals 18 residues. Germline V gene data show CDR1 as SGHVS and CDR2 as FNYEAQ. CDR3 nucleotides: TGTGCCAGCAGCTTAATAGGGATCTCGTACACTAGCACAGATACGCAGTATTTT. It codes for CASSLIGISYTSTDTQYF.

The rearrangement links TRBV20-1 to TRBJ1-4; D is undetermined. The length of the CDR3 is 15 residues. Per the germline V gene, CDR1 is DFQATT and CDR2 is SNEGSKA (reference sequence). V gave up 0 bases and J gave up 7 bases, with 15 bases separating them. CDR3 in amino acids: CSARDPWGSSEKLFF. The CDR3 DNA reads TGCAGTGCTAGAGATCCATGGGGTTCCAGTGAAAAACTGTTTTTT.

This clonotype was picked up many times. This chain joins TRBV12-3 or TRBV12-4 and TRBJ1-5; D unresolved. Trimming left V 2 bases short and J 1 base short, with 3 bases between. The CDR3 runs to 13 residues. The CDR3 loop reads CASSLRSNQPQHF. CDR3 coding DNA: TGTGCCAGCAGTTTACGGAGCAATCAGCCCCAGCATTTT.

As regards this clonotype: This sequence may be a read error, since a much larger clone differs from it by one base. This rearrangement joins TRBV20-1 to TRBJ1-1, with TRBD1 as a possible D gene (5 bases). Looked up from germline, CDR1 is DFQATT and CDR2 is SNEGSKA (reference sequence). The CDR3 is 14 amino acids. The CDR3, as DNA: TGCAGTGCTAGAGACGCTTCAGGGAACGCTGAAGCTTTCTTT. Translating gives CSARDASGNAEAFF.

This clonotype was counted at least ten times. The rearrangement links TRBV6-1 to TRBJ1-4, with D unresolved. The CDR3 has 19 residues. Between the trimmed V and J ends, which lost 7 bases and 0 bases, there was a span of 24 bases. Germline V gives CDR1 MNHNS, CDR2 SASEGT. CDR3 region: CASTEGPTDLSATNEKLFF. DNA of the CDR3: TGTGCCAGCACCGAGGGCCCGACCGACTTAAGTGCAACTAATGAAAAACTGTTTTTT.

This clonotype was found many times. The DNA is omitted, as the CDR3 cannot be located on it reliably, and the CDR3 follows TCRdb's listing. The CDR3 spells CSARGLWGTGTHVGF. The chain joins TRBV20-1 to TRBJ2-1; TRBD1 was called by the table and not checked on the DNA. The CDR3 is made up of 15 amino acids, end residues included. Germline values: CDR1 DFQATT, CDR2 SNEGSKA (reference sequence).

Only a few counts were recorded for this clonotype. V gene TRBV7-2 combines with J gene TRBJ1-2; D is unresolved. This CDR3 contains 13 residues. V was clipped by 1 base and J by 5 bases, with 8 bases between them. CDR1 is SGHTA and CDR2 is FQGNSA in the germline V gene. In nucleotides, the CDR3 is TGTGCCAGCAGCTTAGTCGGTCGGTATGGCTACACCTTC. Its translation: CASSLVGRYGYTF.

J is TRBJ2-7 and V is TRBV29-1; 9 bases align to TRBD2. With V trimmed by 6 bases and J by 7 bases, 7 bases remained unmatched. The V gene's germline CDR1 is SQVTM and CDR2 ANQGSEA. This CDR3 contains 12 residues. The CDR3 protein is CSVICGGGEQYV. For the CDR3, the DNA is TGCAGCGTGATCTGCGGGGGGGGAGAGCAGTACGTC.

J is TRBJ2-3 and V is TRBV7-9; no firm D call. The CDR3 has 16 residues. CDR1 is SEHNR and CDR2 is FQNEAQ in the germline V gene (reference sequence). Trimming removed 2 bases at V and 4 bases at J, with 16 bases between. CDR3 residues: CASSLRQFGTADTQYF. The CDR3 DNA reads as TGTGCCAGCAGCTTAAGGCAGTTCGGAACGGCAGATACGCAGTATTTT. The full variable domain, with the rest looked up from reference TRBV7-9 and TRBJ2-3, is DTGVSQNPRHKITKRGQNVTFRCDPISEHNRLYWYRQTLGQGPEFLTYFQNEAQLEKSRLLSDRFSAERPKGSFSTLEIQRTEQGDSAMYLCASSLRQFGTADTQYFGPGTRLTVL.

The rearrangement links TRBV7-8 to TRBJ2-5; D remains ambiguous. CDR1 and CDR2 (germline): SGHVS, FQNEAQ. The CDR3 loop spans 14 amino acids. V was trimmed by 1 base and J by 5 bases, leaving 11 bases between them. The CDR3 DNA sequence: TGTGCCAGCAGCTTAGAACTGGGTGAGGAGACCCAGTACTTC. Its translation: CASSLELGEETQYF.

This clonotype was recorded a few times. The chain couples TRBV10-3 to TRBJ2-4, with a weak D call TRBD1 (6 bases). The CDR3 runs to 14 residues. V lost 11 bases and J lost 0, with 14 bases in between. Germline assignment: CDR1 ENHRY and CDR2 SYGVKD. The chain's CDR3 is CAAAAGVAKNIQYF. CDR3 nucleotides: TGTGCCGCCGCCGCAGGGGTAGCCAAAAACATTCAGTACTTC.

In this sample, this clonotype turned up a few times. The rearrangement links TRBV7-2 to TRBJ2-2; D tentatively fits TRBD1 or TRBD2 (5 bases each). V was clipped by 5 bases and J by 3 bases, with 19 bases between them. The germline V gene has CDR1 SGHTA and CDR2 FQGNSA. This CDR3 region has 17 residues. The CDR3 loop reads CASSRLARDPDTGELFF. The CDR3 DNA follows: TGTGCCAGCAGCCGATTGGCCCGGGACCCCGACACCGGGGAGCTGTTTTTT.

In its sample, this clonotype was seen many times. This chain uses TRBV7-2 with TRBJ2-3, with TRBD2 matching 8 bases. Unmatched junction bases numbered 2, after V lost 2 bases and J lost 1 base. The CDR3 covers 15 residues. The germline V gene has CDR1 SGHTA and CDR2 FQGNSA. The CDR3 region has the DNA TGTGCCAGCAGCTTAACGGGGGGGCGCACAGATACGCAGTATTTT. This encodes CASSLTGGRTDTQYF. Full variable domain (rest looked up from reference TRBV7-2 and TRBJ2-3): GAGVSQSPSNKVTEKGKDVELRCDPISGHTALYWYRQSLGQGLEFLIYFQGNSAPDKSGLPSDRFSAERTGGSVSTLTIQRTQQEDSAVYLCASSLTGGRTDTQYFGPGTRLTVL.

This clonotype was observed at least ten times. The chain links TRBV20-1 to TRBJ1-1, with D perhaps matching TRBD1 (6 bases). The CDR3 contains 13 residues. V was cut by 7 bases and J by 5 bases, with 17 bases left in between. Germline CDR1 is DFQATT and CDR2 is SNEGSKA (reference sequence). The CDR3 DNA reads TGCAGTGTCCTTGGACAGAGGGGAACTGAAGCTTTCTTT. This gives the protein CSVLGQRGTEAFF.

This sequence joins TRBV7-8 and TRBJ2-1; D possibly matches TRBD1 or TRBD2 (5 bases each). V was trimmed by 8 bases and J by 2 bases, leaving 13 bases between them. This CDR3 contains 14 residues. Germline V gene sequence: CDR1 SGHVS, CDR2 FQNEAQ. The CDR3 DNA is TGTGCCAGCTCAAATGGGACGGCCTACAATGAGCAGTTCTTC. Translated: CASSNGTAYNEQFF.

The table lists this clonotype with many counts. The V call is TRBV6-5, the J call TRBJ2-3, with D tentatively TRBD2 (6 bases). CDR1 MNHEY and CDR2 SVGAGI come from the germline V gene. With 0 bases removed from V and 5 bases from J, the gap between germline ends came to 9 bases. This CDR3 contains 14 residues. CDR3 in amino acids: CASSYSEGRDTQYF. The CDR3 DNA follows: TGTGCCAGCAGTTACTCGGAGGGGAGAGATACGCAGTATTTT.

A few counts support this clonotype. This chain connects TRBV27 to TRBJ1-1; TRBD1 might be the D (5 bases). This CDR3 has 15 residues. Per the germline V gene, CDR1 is MNHEY and CDR2 is SMNVEV (reference sequence). Trimming shortened V by 2 bases and J by 3 bases, and 13 bases separated the two germline ends. CDR3 coding DNA: TGTGCCAGCAGTTTAAAAAGGGGCGGTTACACTGAAGCTTTCTTT. Amino acid sequence: CASSLKRGGYTEAFF.

This chain joins TRBV5-5 and TRBJ1-2; TRBD1 agrees at 9 bases. There are 14 residues in the CDR3. V trimming: 6 bases; J trimming: 6 bases; junction bases outside the gene matches: 9. In germline, CDR1 is SGHKS, CDR2 YYEKEE (reference sequence). The CDR3 region is CASKPGQGVDGYTF. CDR3 DNA: TGTGCCAGCAAACCGGGACAGGGTGTGGATGGCTACACCTTC.

The genes are TRBV7-2 and TRBJ1-1, with D hard to call. The V and J ends lost 0 bases and 0 bases respectively, with 5 bases between them. Germline values: CDR1 SGHTA, CDR2 FQGNSA. CDR3 length: 14 amino acids. The CDR3 nucleotides read TGTGCCAGCAGCTTAGCCCCGGTGAACACTGAAGCTTTCTTT. Protein product: CASSLAPVNTEAFF.

This chain joins TRBV15 and TRBJ2-5; 10 positions agree with TRBD2. V lost 3 bases and J lost 1; bases outside the gene matches: 5. This CDR3 has 16 residues. Germline assignment: CDR1 LNHNV and CDR2 YYDKDF (reference sequence). The CDR3 DNA reads TGTGCCACCAGCAGGTTAGCGGGGGGCCTCCAAGAGACCCAGTACTTC. Translated, it gives CATSRLAGGLQETQYF.

There are a few counts of this clonotype. This chain uses TRBV4-3 with TRBJ2-7; 7 bases are a match to TRBD1. The CDR3 sequence is 15 residues long. Trimming took 1 base from V and 6 from J; bases not matched to a gene: 9. Germline V gene sequence: CDR1 LGHNA, CDR2 YSLEER. The CDR3 spells CASSQVDDRASEQYF. DNA of the CDR3: TGCGCCAGCAGCCAAGTGGATGACAGGGCCTCCGAGCAGTACTTC.